This T cell receptor (beta chain) was retrieved from a study of blood T cell repertoires in COVID-19. Per the authors' pipeline: By means of reference gene primer amplification, nucleated cell counts were estimated. The table came from immunoSEQ multiplex PCR; TCRdb's copy has only in-frame clones and leaves some out. That table is the source of V, J and clone size, and D and trimming were worked out from the DNA. This sample has approximately 250,000 clones; 65% to 90% occur once, and the top ten carry less than 8%. This clonotype originated in a woman between 50 and 59 years old with acute or convalescent COVID-19. The sequenced sample consisted of peripheral blood.

CDR3 in DNA: TGTGCCAGCAGTCTTCTGGGGACTCCGAATCTACTCCAAGAGACCCAGTACTTC. Protein sequence: CASSLLGTPNLLQETQYF. V gene TRBV6-6 combines with J gene TRBJ2-5; TRBD2 might be the D (6 bases). Germline loops: CDR1 MNHNY, CDR2 SVGAGI (reference sequence). CDR3 length equals 18 residues. The V end was cut by 5 bases, the J end by 1 base, with 23 bases between.